This T cell receptor (beta chain) is drawn from a study of blood T cell repertoires in COVID-19. Across the study: Some COVID-19 samples were acute and others convalescent; all came from the United States, Italy and Spain. Sources were T cells, B-cell-depleted T cells, or PBMCs; the material itself was cDNA or gDNA.

Germline V gene data show CDR1 as SSHAT and CDR2 as FNYEAQ (reference sequence). The CDR3 is 17 residues long. Worth noting for this clone: At one end, the junction sequence differs from germline, possibly due to a read error.

Per the original methods: Reference gene primer amplification gave estimated nucleated cell counts. Profiled with immunoSEQ multiplex PCR; TCRdb holds only in-frame clones, not every one. The V and J calls and clone size come from that table; D and trimming were worked out from the DNA. The sample lists 250,000 to 350,000 clones, roughly nine tenths occurring once. The source of this sequence is a woman in her fifties or sixties who had recovered from COVID-19. The source material was peripheral blood. The chain carries TRBV7-7 and TRBJ1-3; D possibly corresponds to TRBD1 (5 bases). The CDR3 loop reads CASSLEGVSSSGNTIYF. CDR3 nucleotides: TGTGCTAGCAGCTTAGAAGGGGTTTCTTCCTCTGGAAACACCATATATTTT.